The 23 T cell receptor beta chains presented below share a single source sample, sequenced in a study of graft-versus-host responses after intestinal transplantation. TCRdb's copy holds only in-frame clones and misses some; the assay was immunoSEQ multiplex PCR. The top ten clones hold around 0.12% of a sample with about 120,000 clones, over 85% of them seen once. Their target antigens are unknown. The material was unstimulated CD4+ T cells sorted from spleen or lymph node cells, obtained before intestinal transplant. These TCRs come from a human donor who received an intestinal transplant.

The gene calls are TRBV5-1 and TRBJ2-3, with TRBD2 matching over 8 bases. This CDR3 comprises 17 residues. Losses at the gene ends were 0 bases for V and 0 bases for J; bases not matched to a gene: 6. The germline gives CDR1 SGHRS, CDR2 YFSETQ. CDR3: CASSLAGGGYSTDTQYF. CDR3 nucleotide sequence: TGCGCCAGCAGCTTGGCCGGCGGGGGGTATAGCACAGATACGCAGTATTTT.

This chain joins TRBV6-6 and TRBJ1-2, with 7 bases identical to TRBD1. The CDR3 contains 14 residues. With V trimmed by 0 bases and J by 8 bases, 6 bases remained unmatched. CDR1 is MNHNY and CDR2 is SVGAGI in the germline V gene (reference sequence). The CDR3 reads CASSYSPGGEGYTF. The DNA of the CDR3 is TGTGCCAGCAGTTACTCGCCAGGGGGAGAGGGCTACACCTTC.

The chain recombines TRBV6-5 with TRBJ2-4; 7 nucleotides agree with TRBD1. The CDR3 totals 15 residues. CDR1 is MNHEY, CDR2 SVGAGI, per germline. V lost 5 bases to trimming and J lost 8 bases; unmatched junction nucleotides: 12. The CDR3 sequence: CASSTTGFNSDIQYF. The CDR3 coding sequence is TGTGCCAGCAGTACGACAGGGTTTAATAGTGACATTCAGTACTTC.

The rearrangement uses TRBV10-3 and TRBJ1-5; D perhaps matches TRBD1 (6 bases). CDR1 ENHRY and CDR2 SYGVKD come from the germline V gene. This CDR3 has 14 amino acids. With 6 bases removed from V and 0 bases from J, the gap between germline ends came to 9 bases. CDR3 coding DNA: TGTGCCATCAGACAGGGTGGTAGCAATCAGCCCCAGCATTTT. This encodes CAIRQGGSNQPQHF.

The rearrangement links TRBV4-2 to TRBJ1-3; D might be TRBD1 (6 bases). The CDR3 contains 16 residues. The germline V and J ends were trimmed by 3 bases and 2 bases, with 14 bases remaining between them. Germline loops: CDR1 LGHNA, CDR2 YNFKEQ. The CDR3, as DNA: TGTGCCAGCAGCCAGGGGGGCAGCTGGGCTGGAAACACCATATATTTT. This translates into CASSQGGSWAGNTIYF.

V and J are TRBV5-6 and TRBJ2-1, with D perhaps TRBD1 or TRBD2 (6 bases each). Germline V CDR1 and CDR2: SGHDT, YYEEEE. The CDR3 is 16 amino acids. V lost 4 bases to trimming and J lost 0 bases, with 14 bases between them. The CDR3 coding sequence is TGTGCCAGCAGCCACCTTGGGGGGCGCTCCTACAATGAGCAGTTCTTC. Amino acids: CASSHLGGRSYNEQFF.

The chain has TRBV18 and TRBJ2-7, with D maybe TRBD1 (6 bases). From germline, CDR1 is KGHSH and CDR2 LQKENI. This CDR3 spans 14 amino acids. V was shortened by 8 bases and J by 0 bases, with 14 bases between the two germline ends. The chain's CDR3 is CASRRDTRSYEQYF. As DNA, the CDR3 is TGTGCCAGCCGCCGGGACACCCGCTCCTACGAGCAGTACTTC. Drawing the rest from reference TRBV18 and TRBJ2-7, the complete variable domain is NAGVMQNPRHLVRRRGQEARLRCSPMKGHSHVYWYRQLPEEGLKFMVYLQKENIIDESGMPKERFSAEFPKEGPSILRIQQVVRGDSAAYFCASRRDTRSYEQYFGPGTRLTVT.

The CDR3 loop is CAWVPGLVTNEQFF. The CDR3 coding sequence is TGTGCCTGGGTACCGGGACTAGTCACCAATGAGCAGTTCTTC. The genes are TRBV30 and TRBJ2-1, with 8 positions matching TRBD2. CDR3 length: 14 amino acids. With 5 bases clipped from V and 6 bases from J, the junction kept 9 bases outside the gene matches. CDR1 and CDR2 (germline): GTSNPN, SVGIG (reference sequence).

A few counts support this clone. The chain uses TRBV6-1 and TRBJ1-4, with D unresolved. CDR3 length: 14 residues. The ends were cut back, 5 bases at V and 4 bases at J, with 11 bases in the middle. CDR1 and CDR2 (germline): MNHNS, SASEGT. As DNA, the CDR3 is TGTGCCAGCAGTTCGGGAGGGAGTAATGAAAAACTGTTTTTT. It translates to CASSSGGSNEKLFF.

The chain couples TRBV7-2 to TRBJ1-2; D gene ambiguous. In germline, CDR1 is SGHTA, CDR2 FQGNSA. The CDR3 has 14 residues. V lost 8 bases to trimming and J lost 4 bases, with 17 bases between them. The CDR3, as DNA: TGTGCCAGCTCCCCCGGACCCGACCGCTATGGCTACACCTTC. As protein: CASSPGPDRYGYTF.

As DNA, the CDR3 is TGTGCCAGCAGCTTAGAGCCAAACCTAAATCAGCCCCAGCATTTT. Encoded protein: CASSLEPNLNQPQHF. The rearrangement uses TRBV11-2 and TRBJ1-5, with D hard to call. The V and J ends lost 0 bases and 4 bases respectively, with 10 bases between them. Germline loops: CDR1 SGHAT, CDR2 FQNNGV. This CDR3 has 15 residues.

V usage is TRBV18 and J usage is TRBJ2-5, with a tentative D call TRBD2 (5 bases). CDR1 and CDR2 (germline): KGHSH, LQKENI. Trimming cost V 0 bases and J 5 bases, with 7 bases left between them. The CDR3 extends over 13 amino acids. The CDR3 sequence: CASSPPGGETQYF. CDR3 bases: TGTGCCAGCTCACCACCGGGCGGGGAGACCCAGTACTTC.

In this sample, this clone turned up once. The rearrangement joins TRBV27 to TRBJ2-7; 8 bases line up with TRBD2. The V segment lost 10 bases and the J segment 7 bases; nucleotides outside the gene matches: 6. The CDR3 consists of 11 residues. Germline CDR1 MNHEY, CDR2 SMNVEV (reference sequence). CDR3 amino acids: CAIGGGKEQYF. In DNA, the CDR3 is TGTGCCATCGGGGGGGGTAAGGAGCAGTACTTC.

The chain carries TRBV7-2 and TRBJ2-7, with D perhaps assigned TRBD1 or TRBD2 (5 bases each). Germline CDR1 and CDR2: SGHTA and FQGNSA. The CDR3 has 15 amino acids. The ends were cut back, 1 base at V and 6 bases at J, with 16 bases in the middle. CDR3 loop: CASSLGSGTSGEQYF. DNA of the CDR3: TGTGCCAGCAGCTTAGGGTCAGGGACCTCCGGCGAGCAGTACTTC.

This clone turned up a few times. The gene calls are TRBV7-9 and TRBJ2-6; 7 nucleotides line up with TRBD1. V trimming: 2 bases; J trimming: 0 bases; junction bases outside the gene matches: 7. CDR1 and CDR2 (germline): SEHNR, FQNEAQ (reference sequence). This CDR3 has 18 amino acids. The CDR3 bases are TGTGCCAGCAGCTTAAGGGGGCTGAGCCCCTCTGGGGCCAACGTCCTGACTTTC. This sequence encodes CASSLRGLSPSGANVLTF.

The V gene is TRBV6-1, the J gene TRBJ2-5; D gene uncertain. The CDR3 is 14 amino acids. The germline V gene encodes CDR1 MNHNS and CDR2 SASEGT. V was shortened by 5 bases and J by 3 bases, with 13 bases between the two germline ends. In DNA form, the CDR3 reads TGTGCCAGCAGTTTTTCGACGGTAAAAGAGACCCAGTACTTC. It specifies CASSFSTVKETQYF.

This chain uses TRBV2 with TRBJ1-2, with no clear D. Looked up from germline, CDR1 is SNHLY and CDR2 is FYNNEI. The CDR3 consists of 12 residues. Trimming left V 6 bases short and J 0 bases short, with 5 bases between. The CDR3 DNA reads TGTGCCAGCAGGTTAGCTAACTATGGCTACACCTTC. As protein: CASRLANYGYTF.

V and J are TRBV30 and TRBJ1-2; the D is unclear. This CDR3 is built from 11 residues. Germline CDR1 GTSNPN, CDR2 SVGIG (reference sequence). V dropped 3 bases and J dropped 1 base, with 3 bases sitting between them. For the CDR3, the DNA is TGTGCCTGGAGCGATAACTATGGCTACACCTTC. This gives the protein CAWSDNYGYTF.

The chain employs TRBV6-1 and TRBJ2-1; D unclear. The germline V gene has CDR1 MNHNS and CDR2 SASEGT. The CDR3 has 12 amino acids. The germline V and J ends were trimmed by 8 bases and 8 bases, with 13 bases remaining between them. The CDR3 sequence is CASVFTRHEQFF. The CDR3 bases are TGTGCCAGCGTCTTCACTCGACATGAGCAGTTCTTC.

The chain has TRBV6-5 and TRBJ1-6; 9 nucleotides line up with TRBD1. Germline CDR1 and CDR2: MNHEY and SVGAGI. V dropped 6 bases and J dropped 7; count of bases not matched to a gene: 7. The CDR3 consists of 15 residues. CDR3 amino acids: CASSSGQGQNSPLHF. The CDR3 coding sequence is TGTGCCAGCAGCTCGGGACAGGGCCAAAATTCACCCCTCCACTTT.

The chain recombines TRBV13 with TRBJ2-7; 9 bases line up with TRBD1. J lost 0 bases, V lost 4 bases, and 7 bases had no gene match. In germline, CDR1 is PRHDT, CDR2 FYEKMQ (reference sequence). CDR3 size: 16 residues. CDR3 sequence: CASSSPGTGFSYEQYF. The CDR3 DNA is TGTGCCAGCAGCTCACCCGGGACAGGGTTCTCCTACGAGCAGTACTTC.

The genes are TRBV5-1 and TRBJ2-7; 10 bases map to TRBD2. The CDR3 has 14 amino acids. Germline V lookup: CDR1 SGHRS, CDR2 YFSETQ. V dropped 8 bases and J dropped 2; count of bases not matched to a gene: 7. The CDR3 sequence is CASRGLADTYEQYF. CDR3 DNA: TGCGCCAGTAGAGGACTAGCGGATACCTACGAGCAGTACTTC.

The chain joins TRBV29-1 to TRBJ2-1, with a weak D call TRBD2 (5 bases). From germline, CDR1 is SQVTM and CDR2 ANQGSEA. The length of the CDR3 is 16 residues. Trimming left V 0 bases short and J 6 bases short, with 18 bases between. CDR3 DNA: TGCAGCGTTGAAGATCGAACTAGGCCATACATCAATGAGCAGTTCTTC. Translated, it gives CSVEDRTRPYINEQFF.